This T cell receptor beta chain was profiled in a study of CD8 T cells in ankylosing spondylitis. V shed 7 bases and J shed 3 bases, with 7 bases lying between them. The CDR3 is 13 residues long. Germline V gives CDR1 SNHLY, CDR2 FYNNEI. TCRdb reprocessed the 5' RACE reads via MiXCR and lists one record per CDR3 protein. This repertoire shows about 130,000 distinct CDR3 sequences, approximately 10% found once; its top ten account for roughly 4.3%. The source is a female donor with ankylosing spondylitis or in good health (not recorded which). Sequencing was performed on blood, either unsorted or a sorted T cell fraction (not recorded which). The J gene is TRBJ2-6, the V gene TRBV2; no firm D call. Here the CDR3 DNA reads TGTGCCAGCACAAATGGTGGGGCCAACGTCCTGACTTTC. Residues: CASTNGGANVLTF.